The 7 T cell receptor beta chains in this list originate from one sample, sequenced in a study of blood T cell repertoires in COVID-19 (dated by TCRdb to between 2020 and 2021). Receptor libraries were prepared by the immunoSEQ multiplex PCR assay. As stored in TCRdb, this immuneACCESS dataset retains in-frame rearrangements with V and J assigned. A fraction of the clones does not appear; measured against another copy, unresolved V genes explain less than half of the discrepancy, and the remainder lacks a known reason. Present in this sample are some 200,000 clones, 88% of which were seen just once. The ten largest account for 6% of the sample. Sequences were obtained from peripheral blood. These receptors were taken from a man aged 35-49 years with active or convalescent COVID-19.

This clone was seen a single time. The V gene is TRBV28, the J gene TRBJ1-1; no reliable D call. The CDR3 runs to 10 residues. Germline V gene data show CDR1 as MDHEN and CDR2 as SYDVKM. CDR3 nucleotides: TGTGTTTCCATGAACACTGAAGCTTTCTTT. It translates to CVSMNTEAFF.

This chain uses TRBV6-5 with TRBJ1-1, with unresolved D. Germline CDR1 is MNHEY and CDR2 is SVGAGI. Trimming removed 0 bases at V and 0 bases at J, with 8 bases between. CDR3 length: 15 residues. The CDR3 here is CASSYSQTLNTEAFF. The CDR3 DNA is TGTGCCAGCAGTTACTCACAGACCCTGAACACTGAAGCTTTCTTT.

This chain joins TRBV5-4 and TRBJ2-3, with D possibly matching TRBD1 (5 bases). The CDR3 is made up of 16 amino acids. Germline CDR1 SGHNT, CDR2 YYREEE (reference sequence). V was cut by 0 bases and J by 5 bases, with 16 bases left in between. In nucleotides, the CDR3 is TGTGCCAGCAGCTTGGGGGGCGCTCATGTCGGAGATACGCAGTATTTT. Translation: CASSLGGAHVGDTQYF.

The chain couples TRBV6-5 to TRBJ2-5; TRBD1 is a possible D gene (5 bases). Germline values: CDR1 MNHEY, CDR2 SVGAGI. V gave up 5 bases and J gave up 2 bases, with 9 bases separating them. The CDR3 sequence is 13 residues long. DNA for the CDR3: TGTGCCAGCAGTCGACGACAGCAAGAGACCCAGTACTTC. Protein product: CASSRRQQETQYF.

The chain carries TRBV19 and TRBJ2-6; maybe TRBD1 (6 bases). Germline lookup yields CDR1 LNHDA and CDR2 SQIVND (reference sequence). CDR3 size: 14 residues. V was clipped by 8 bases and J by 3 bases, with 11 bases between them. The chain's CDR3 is CASLSGVGANVLTF. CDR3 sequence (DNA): TGTGCCAGTTTATCAGGGGTTGGGGCCAACGTCCTGACTTTC.

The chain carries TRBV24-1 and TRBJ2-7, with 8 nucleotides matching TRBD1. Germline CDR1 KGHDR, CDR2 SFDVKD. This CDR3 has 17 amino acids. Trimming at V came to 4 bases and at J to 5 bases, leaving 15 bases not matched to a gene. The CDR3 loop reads CATSDRTGPRGRHEQYF. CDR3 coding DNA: TGTGCCACCAGTGACCGGACAGGGCCTCGTGGGCGGCACGAGCAGTACTTC.

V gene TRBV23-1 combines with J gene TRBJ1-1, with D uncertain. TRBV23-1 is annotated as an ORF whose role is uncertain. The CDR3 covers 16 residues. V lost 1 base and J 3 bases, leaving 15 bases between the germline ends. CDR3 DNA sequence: TGCGCCAGCAGTCAATTAAGATCGTCTCCGGACACTGAAGCTTTCTTT. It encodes CASSQLRSSPDTEAFF.